This TCR beta chain comes out of a study of cytomegalovirus exposure and HLA in healthy donors. Study as a whole: T cells numbering some 170 million yielded some 100 million unique TCR beta sequences in an earlier analysis. Genotyping showed roughly 76% of 300 to 450 donors falling in the Caucasian-associated ancestry cluster.

PCR primers comprised 60 Vbeta and 13 Jbeta primers. TCRdb's table, derived via immunoSEQ multiplex PCR, lists solely in-frame clones and lacks some. The sample carries approximately 140,000 clones, over 70% recorded once. This CDR3 spans 13 amino acids. Trimming removed 2 bases from V and 4 bases from J; junction bases left unmatched: 0. Germline V CDR1 and CDR2: SGHRS, YFSETQ. The chain couples TRBV5-1 to TRBJ2-3, with 8 bases fitting TRBD2. The sample consisted of PBMCs. This sequence was found in a middle-aged woman in good health and CMV-seronegative. CDR3 residues: CASSFGGADTQYF. The DNA for the CDR3 is TGCGCCAGCAGCTTCGGGGGGGCAGATACGCAGTATTTT.